The sequence of this T cell receptor (beta chain) was determined in a study of OX40 agonist ivuxolimab in advanced cancers. Study outcomes and limitations: Expansion of clones was among the lowest in partial responders at 0.1-3.0 mg/kg. CD4+ and CD8+ blood T cells expanded clonally by week 6 at 0.1 to 3.0 mg/kg. CD8+ T cells (on average) carried more expanded clones than CD4+ T cells.

Blood specimens came from baseline, cycle 4 day 1, and cycle 7 day 1. Deletions cut 1 base from V and 8 bases from J, with 14 bases between. This CDR3 contains 15 residues. The V gene's germline CDR1 is LGHNA and CDR2 YSLEER. TCRdb keeps only in-frame clones here, not all; method: immunoSEQ multiplex PCR. The sample yields about 110,000 clones, more than 70% seen once. A word on this clone: Its antigen is undetermined.

This TCR derives from an adult with an advanced solid tumor such as melanoma, head and neck, liver or kidney cancer. Sequenced material: CD4+ or CD8+ T cells sorted from blood, taken in a trial of the OX40 agonist ivuxolimab. This chain uses TRBV4-3 with TRBJ1-4; no reliable D call. In DNA, the CDR3 is TGCGCCAGCAGCCAAGCGCGGGGTCTGGAGGAAAAACTGTTTTTT. Its protein is CASSQARGLEEKLFF.